The 27 T cell receptor beta chains below were found in one sample sequenced in a study of T cell repertoires in cytomegalovirus infection. These receptors' targets are unknown. TCRdb re-derived calls from the reads in MiXCR, one entry per CDR3 protein. Found here are 450,000 to 600,000 distinct CDR3 sequences, approximately 42% of them singletons; the top ten hold about 45%. The specimen comprised cultured PBMCs, sampled from culture after CMV antigen stimulation. Receptors originate from a human donor in good health (CMV status not recorded). Some clones in this sample may be carry-over from other donors' samples.

This clonotype was seen many times. V and J are TRBV7-2 and TRBJ2-5; either TRBD1 or TRBD2 may fit D (6 bases each). The CDR3 covers 13 residues. V gave up 5 bases and J gave up 5 bases, with 12 bases separating them. Per germline, CDR1 SGHTA and CDR2 FQGNSA. CDR3: CASSTRGGETQYF. In DNA form, the CDR3 reads TGTGCCAGCAGCACGCGAGGGGGGGAGACCCAGTACTTC.

The chain couples TRBV20-1 to TRBJ1-5, with D uncertain. CDR3 length: 13 amino acids. Trimming left V 6 bases short and J 0 bases short, with 9 bases between. Germline V CDR1 and CDR2: DFQATT, SNEGSKA (reference sequence). The DNA for the CDR3 is TGCAGTGCCCTGGCCTATAGCAATCAGCCCCAGCATTTT. Amino acid sequence: CSALAYSNQPQHF.

This clonotype was detected only a few times. The genes are TRBV12-3 or TRBV12-4 and TRBJ1-3, with D possibly TRBD1 on 5 matching bases. The CDR3 contains 16 residues. V was clipped by 3 bases and J by 4 bases, with 16 bases between them. This chain's CDR3 is CASSFGTPEFGNTIYF. In DNA, the CDR3 is TGTGCCAGCAGTTTTGGGACCCCGGAGTTCGGAAACACCATATATTTT.

This clonotype has more than one count but fewer than ten. V usage is TRBV20-1 and J usage is TRBJ2-3; TRBD2 matches 7 bases. Germline assignment: CDR1 DFQATT and CDR2 SNEGSKA (reference sequence). This CDR3 region has 14 residues. The ends lost 1 base at V and 1 base at J; junction bases unmatched: 2. CDR3 sequence (DNA): TGCAGTGCTAGAGTGAGCGGGGGCACAGATACGCAGTATTTT. Translating it yields CSARVSGGTDTQYF.

This clonotype has more than one count but fewer than ten. The V gene is TRBV7-2, the J gene TRBJ2-1, with D perhaps TRBD2 (5 bases). Germline V lookup: CDR1 SGHTA, CDR2 FQGNSA. Trimming pared 1 base from V and 6 bases from J, leaving 7 bases between. The CDR3 contains 13 residues. Here the CDR3 reads CASSLVAPNEQFF. In nucleotides, the CDR3 is TGTGCCAGCAGCTTAGTAGCGCCCAATGAGCAGTTCTTC.

The genes are TRBV12-3 or TRBV12-4 and TRBJ2-3, with D hard to call. With 5 bases removed from V and 10 bases from J, the gap between germline ends came to 19 bases. The CDR3 runs to 14 residues. As DNA, the CDR3 is TGTGCCAGCAGTCCCGAAGCCGGAACACCTTCGCAGTATTTT. It codes for CASSPEAGTPSQYF.

V is TRBV7-6 and J is TRBJ2-7; D remains unclear. CDR1 is SGHVS and CDR2 is FNYEAQ in the germline V gene. CDR3 size: 15 residues. V was trimmed by 4 bases and J by 2 bases, leaving 15 bases between them. The chain's CDR3 is CASSSRLGSAYEQYF. The CDR3 nucleotides read TGTGCCAGCAGCTCACGCTTAGGCTCCGCCTACGAGCAGTACTTC.

J is TRBJ1-1 and V is TRBV7-3; 9 positions agree with TRBD1. Germline V gene sequence: CDR1 SGHTA, CDR2 FQGTGA. The V gene end was trimmed by 5 bases and the J gene end by 10 bases; junction bases not matched to a gene: 5. This CDR3 comprises 12 residues. CDR3 protein: CASSTGGPPAFF. The DNA for the CDR3 is TGTGCCAGCAGCACAGGGGGCCCTCCAGCTTTCTTT.

This clonotype was counted a single time. The chain uses TRBV20-1 and TRBJ1-3; D gene uncertain. The CDR3 sequence is 14 residues long. With 0 bases removed from V and 0 bases from J, the gap between germline ends came to 6 bases. Germline loops: CDR1 DFQATT, CDR2 SNEGSKA (reference sequence). CDR3 residues: CSARDMSSGNTIYF. CDR3 in DNA: TGCAGTGCTAGAGATATGAGCTCTGGAAACACCATATATTTT.

The rearrangement links TRBV27 to TRBJ2-1; TRBD1 aligns across 8 bases. The V gene's germline CDR1 is MNHEY and CDR2 SMNVEV (reference sequence). This CDR3 comprises 13 residues. With 7 bases clipped from V and 6 bases from J, the junction kept 5 bases outside the gene matches. CDR3 residues: CASKITGGNEQFF. DNA for the CDR3: TGTGCCAGCAAAATCACAGGGGGCAATGAGCAGTTCTTC.

The V gene is TRBV20-1, the J gene TRBJ2-7, with 7 bases aligning to TRBD1. V shed 5 bases and J 4 bases; nucleotides not matched to a gene: 11. The CDR3 length is 14 residues. Germline-derived CDR1 and CDR2 are DFQATT and SNEGSKA (reference sequence). CDR3 region: CSAFDRASGYEQYF. CDR3 bases: TGCAGTGCTTTTGACAGGGCATCGGGGTACGAGCAGTACTTC.

The CDR3 spells CASSVGLAVGREQYF. The DNA of the CDR3 is TGTGCCAGCAGCGTCGGACTAGCAGTCGGGCGCGAGCAGTACTTC. The chain uses TRBV9 and TRBJ2-7; 8 bases agree with TRBD2. This CDR3 is 15 amino acids long. With 2 bases clipped from V and 6 bases from J, the junction kept 10 bases outside the gene matches. Germline loops: CDR1 SGDLS, CDR2 YYNGEE.

This clonotype occurred a few times. This chain connects TRBV7-9 to TRBJ2-1, with 7 bases identical to TRBD1. CDR3 length: 14 amino acids. Germline CDR1 and CDR2: SEHNR and FQNEAQ (reference sequence). Germline trimming cut 4 bases from V and 7 bases from J; bases unmatched to any gene: 7. This CDR3 is CASSSTQQGNEQFF. The DNA for the CDR3 is TGTGCCAGCAGCTCCACTCAACAGGGGAATGAGCAGTTCTTC.

This clonotype appeared a few times. The chain has TRBV6-2 or TRBV6-3 and TRBJ2-1; unclear D gene. Trimming removed 0 bases from V and 3 bases from J, with 12 bases in between. This CDR3 is built from 16 residues. Germline V lookup: CDR1 MNHEY, CDR2 SVGEGT. The CDR3 DNA reads as TGTGCCAGCAGTTACTCGGTAGGTCAAGGCTACAATGAGCAGTTCTTC. It yields the protein CASSYSVGQGYNEQFF.

J is TRBJ2-7 and V is TRBV6-2 or TRBV6-3, with 8 bases identical to TRBD1. The V and J ends lost 2 bases and 3 bases, in that order; junction bases with no gene match: 21. Germline CDR1 and CDR2: MNHEY and SVGEGT. CDR3 length: 20 residues. This CDR3 reads CASSYGTGKTSRGPLYEQYF. The CDR3 DNA is TGTGCCAGCAGTTACGGGACAGGCAAAACATCAAGAGGACCCCTCTACGAGCAGTACTTC.

The chain employs TRBV7-2 and TRBJ1-2; 9 bases match TRBD1. Germline-derived CDR1 and CDR2 are SGHTA and FQGNSA. Germline trimming cut 2 bases from V and 2 bases from J; bases unmatched to any gene: 6. The CDR3 is 16 amino acids. The CDR3 is CASSLSTGGLNYGYTF. CDR3 nucleotide sequence: TGTGCCAGCAGCTTAAGCACAGGGGGCCTAAACTATGGCTACACCTTC.

The chain links TRBV19 to TRBJ2-2; the D gene is possibly TRBD2 (6 bases). CDR1 is LNHDA and CDR2 is SQIVND in the germline V gene (reference sequence). CDR3 size: 15 residues. V was pared by 7 bases and J by 2 bases, with 14 bases between. CDR3 sequence reads: CASTPAGTNTGELFF. In DNA, the CDR3 is TGTGCCAGTACGCCGGCGGGGACTAACACCGGGGAGCTGTTTTTT. Supplemented by reference TRBV19 and TRBJ2-2, the full variable domain reads DGGITQSPKYLFRKEGQNVTLSCEQNLNHDAMYWYRQDPGQGLRLIYYSQIVNDFQKGDIAEGYSVSREKKESFPLTVTSAQKNPTAFYLCASTPAGTNTGELFFGEGSRLTVL.

This clonotype has just a few counts. The chain employs TRBV7-2 and TRBJ2-2, with a tentative D call TRBD1 (5 bases). The CDR3 runs 15 residues. Per the germline V gene, CDR1 is SGHTA and CDR2 is FQGNSA. The V gene lost 1 base and the J gene lost 5 bases, with 11 bases spanning the gap. The CDR3 reads CASSLDRRATGELFF. CDR3 in DNA: TGTGCCAGCAGCTTAGACCGCAGGGCGACCGGGGAGCTGTTTTTT.

The chain has TRBV7-6 and TRBJ1-1, with 7 bases that match TRBD1. This CDR3 comprises 21 residues. Trimming removed 1 base from V and 1 base from J; junction bases left unmatched: 21. Germline V gives CDR1 SGHVS, CDR2 FNYEAQ. CDR3 sequence: CASSLVLGDSPPEGGNTEAFF. The CDR3, as DNA: TGTGCCAGCAGCTTAGTTTTGGGGGACAGCCCGCCGGAGGGCGGGAACACTGAAGCTTTCTTT.

CDR3 sequence reads: CASSELQELAVEQFF. DNA for the CDR3: TGTGCCAGCAGTGAACTTCAGGAACTAGCCGTTGAGCAGTTCTTC. The rearrangement uses TRBV6-1 and TRBJ2-1; D is possibly TRBD2 (6 bases). V was pared by 2 bases and J by 9 bases, with 17 bases between. Germline-derived CDR1 and CDR2 are MNHNS and SASEGT. The CDR3 has 15 residues.

The chain uses TRBV4-3 and TRBJ2-3; tentative D call: TRBD1 (6 bases). V lost 0 bases, J lost 6 bases, and 13 bases lay in between. CDR3 length: 15 residues. Germline CDR1 LGHNA, CDR2 YSLEER. CDR3 bases: TGCGCCAGCAGCCAAGATCGTCAAAGGGGGGATACGCAGTATTTT. This gives the protein CASSQDRQRGDTQYF.

The CDR3 sequence: CATSRGSSGRAGEQFF. As DNA, the CDR3 is TGTGCCACCAGCAGAGGCTCTAGCGGGAGGGCGGGTGAGCAGTTCTTC. This chain joins TRBV15 and TRBJ2-1, with TRBD2 identical over 12 bases. The CDR3 runs to 16 residues. Germline V gene lookup returns CDR1 LNHNV and CDR2 YYDKDF (reference sequence). V shed 1 base, J shed 9 bases, and the junction held 7 bases outside the gene matches.

The rearrangement uses TRBV7-9 and TRBJ2-1; perhaps D is TRBD1 or TRBD2 (5 bases each). The V gene's germline CDR1 is SEHNR and CDR2 FQNEAQ (reference sequence). Trimming took off 7 bases at V and 3 bases at J, with 16 bases between the two ends. The length of the CDR3 is 15 residues. The CDR3: CASTNRDGNYNEQFF. CDR3 sequence (DNA): TGTGCCAGCACCAACCGGGACGGAAACTACAATGAGCAGTTCTTC.

Comment on this clonotype: At one of its ends the junction is not consistent with the germline gene, which may arise from a read error. The chain combines TRBV7-2 with TRBJ2-7, with TRBD1 as a possible D gene (5 bases). In germline, CDR1 is SGHTA, CDR2 FQGNSA. The CDR3 extends over 16 amino acids. The CDR3 region has the DNA TGTGCCAGCAGCTTAGTTGGGGCCCCAACAACCTACGAACAGTACTTC. This encodes CASSLVGAPTTYEQYF. The variable domain in full, with the rest retrieved from reference TRBV7-2 and TRBJ2-7, is GAGVSQSPSNKVTEKGKDVELRCDPISGHTALYWYRQSLGQGLEFLIYFQGNSAPDKSGLPSDRFSAERTGGSVSTLTIQRTQQEDSAVYLCASSLVGAPTTYEQYFGPGTRLTVT.

The chain uses TRBV6-5 and TRBJ2-6, with 7 bases lining up with TRBD2. The CDR3 runs to 17 residues. Germline CDR1 reads MNHEY; CDR2 reads SVGAGI. Trimming at V came to 6 bases and at J to 0 bases, leaving 8 bases not matched to a gene. The CDR3 loop reads CASRGRAFISGANVLTF. The CDR3 DNA reads TGTGCCAGCAGAGGGAGGGCCTTTATCTCTGGGGCCAACGTCCTGACTTTC.

The table lists this clonotype with many counts. V usage is TRBV7-2 and J usage is TRBJ1-2; 7 bases agree with TRBD1. The CDR3 spans 13 residues. CDR1 and CDR2 (germline): SGHTA, FQGNSA. The J segment lost 8 bases and the V segment lost 1 base, leaving 4 bases of the junction unmatched. The chain's CDR3 is CASSLGIQGGYTF. The CDR3 DNA follows: TGTGCCAGCAGCTTAGGCATACAGGGGGGCTACACCTTC.

The chain links TRBV19 to TRBJ1-2; TRBD1 matches 8 bases. V shed 5 bases, J shed 5 bases, and the junction held 10 bases outside the gene matches. The germline CDR1 and CDR2 sequences are LNHDA and SQIVND (reference sequence). This CDR3 has 15 amino acids. CDR3 bases: TGTGCCAGTAGTGTCCGGGACAGGAGGGATTATGGCTACACCTTC. Amino acids: CASSVRDRRDYGYTF.